The T cell receptor (beta chain) under discussion was sequenced for a study of T cell changes during pregnancy in multiple sclerosis. Germline CDR1 SGHRS, CDR2 YFSETQ. Trimming left V 0 bases short and J 1 base short, with 14 bases between. The CDR3 covers 16 residues. Produced via immunoSEQ multiplex PCR; TCRdb's table is partial and in-frame only. The sample yields about 84,000 clones, around 94% seen once. This chain links TRBV5-1 with TRBJ2-7, with a possible D match to TRBD2 (6 bases). Sequencing was performed on peripheral blood, taken in the second trimester of pregnancy. The origin of this receptor is a female donor in good health, enrolled as a control in a pregnancy study. The CDR3 DNA reads TGCGCCAGCAGCTTGGGTGGTAGCGGATTTTCCTACGAGCAGTACTTC. As protein: CASSLGGSGFSYEQYF.